The next 22 T cell receptor beta chains were all read from a single sample in a study of T cell clonotyping in hematopoietic cell transplantation. TCRdb keeps only in-frame clones here, not all; method: immunoSEQ multiplex PCR. The sample consists of nearly 20,000 clones, 79% of them appearing once. Material: peripheral blood mononuclear cells. The receptors were gathered from a man aged 55 to 70 in good health. Some clones in this sample may be carry-over from other donors' samples.

The rearrangement links TRBV7-9 to TRBJ1-2; TRBD1 might be the D (6 bases). The CDR3 loop spans 13 amino acids. CDR1 and CDR2 (germline): SEHNR, FQNEAQ (reference sequence). V gave up 1 base and J gave up 8 bases, with 11 bases separating them. This CDR3 reads CASSLVGGRGYTF. DNA of the CDR3: TGTGCCAGCAGCTTAGTGGGGGGGCGCGGCTACACCTTC.

Only one count was recorded for this clone. The chain carries TRBV25-1 and TRBJ2-3; D is ambiguous. The CDR3 runs 14 residues. The V end lost 0 bases, the J end lost 6 bases, and 10 bases lay between the germline ends. The germline V gene encodes CDR1 MGHDK and CDR2 SYGVNS. CDR3 coding DNA: TGTGCCAGCAGTGAATACGCTAGTGGGGATACGCAGTATTTT. Encoded protein: CASSEYASGDTQYF.

This clone was recorded once. V usage is TRBV5-6 and J usage is TRBJ1-6; 7 nucleotides agree with TRBD1. The CDR3 loop spans 16 amino acids. Trimming removed 3 bases from V and 7 bases from J; junction bases left unmatched: 10. Germline assignment: CDR1 SGHDT and CDR2 YYEEEE. For the CDR3, the DNA is TGTGCCAGCAGCTCCCTACAGACAGGGATGAATTCACCCCTCCACTTT. It codes for CASSSLQTGMNSPLHF.

J is TRBJ2-5 and V is TRBV28; TRBD1 aligns across 9 bases. This CDR3 has 15 residues. Germline V gives CDR1 MDHEN, CDR2 SYDVKM. V was pared by 5 bases and J by 6 bases, with 10 bases of the junction left unmatched. In nucleotides, the CDR3 is TGTGCCAGCAGTCCCGGGACAGGGATCGGACAGACCCAGTACTTC. It codes for CASSPGTGIGQTQYF. The full variable domain, completed using reference TRBV28 and TRBJ2-5, is DVKVTQSSRYLVKRTGEKVFLECVQDMDHENMFWYRQDPGLGLRLIYFSYDVKMKEKGDIPEGYSVSREKKERFSLILESASTNQTSMYLCASSPGTGIGQTQYFGPGTRLLVL.

Worth noting for this clone: The junction differs from germline at one of its ends, possibly a read error. DNA for the CDR3: TGCGCCATCAGTGAAGCCGGGACTAGCGGGAGGGTGCAGTACTTC. It encodes CAISEAGTSGRVQYF. This rearrangement joins TRBV10-3 to TRBJ2-7, with 16 nucleotides matching TRBD2. The length of the CDR3 is 15 residues. Germline V gene sequence: CDR1 ENHRY, CDR2 SYGVKD.

The gene calls are TRBV10-3 and TRBJ2-7, with D perhaps TRBD1 (6 bases). The CDR3 has 12 residues. V gave up 10 bases and J gave up 9 bases, with 19 bases separating them. Germline V gene data show CDR1 as ENHRY and CDR2 as SYGVKD. This CDR3 reads CASTSQGKGQYF. DNA of the CDR3: TGTGCCAGCACAAGTCAGGGGAAGGGGCAGTACTTC.

The genes are TRBV13 and TRBJ1-2; no clear D. Germline CDR1 is PRHDT and CDR2 is FYEKMQ (reference sequence). The CDR3 loop spans 12 amino acids. V was trimmed by 5 bases and J by 5 bases, leaving 9 bases between them. In nucleotides, the CDR3 is TGTGCCAGCAGCCCCTCCAGATATGGCTACACCTTC. Protein: CASSPSRYGYTF.

CDR3 nucleotide sequence: TGTGCCAGCAGCTTGGTAGGGGGCTCGGGAAATGAGCAGTTCTTC. This encodes CASSLVGGSGNEQFF. This rearrangement joins TRBV5-4 to TRBJ2-1; 7 nucleotides agree with TRBD1. The CDR3 is 15 residues long. CDR1 and CDR2 (germline): SGHNT, YYREEE (reference sequence). The ends lost 0 bases at V and 7 bases at J; junction bases unmatched: 7.

This rearrangement joins TRBV29-1 to TRBJ1-4; D unclear. Trimming left V 4 bases short and J 6 bases short, with 15 bases between. CDR3 length equals 14 residues. Germline CDR1 reads SQVTM; CDR2 reads ANQGSEA. CDR3 nucleotides: TGCAGCGTTGCTCGGTCGGAACCGCATGAAAAACTGTTTTTT. Translating it yields CSVARSEPHEKLFF.

This clone is a singleton in its sample. J is TRBJ2-1 and V is TRBV5-1; tentatively, D is TRBD1 (5 bases). The V end lost 0 bases, the J end lost 3 bases, and 10 bases lay between the germline ends. This CDR3 is 15 amino acids long. Germline V lookup: CDR1 SGHRS, CDR2 YFSETQ. The CDR3 loop reads CASSLGGEIYNEQFF. In DNA, the CDR3 is TGCGCCAGCAGCTTGGGGGGCGAAATCTACAATGAGCAGTTCTTC.

This clone was seen once. CDR3 protein: CASSPPSRGTWYF. Written as DNA, the CDR3 is TGTGCCAGCTCACCACCGTCGCGGGGGACGTGGTATTTT. This chain uses TRBV18 with TRBJ2-3, with 7 nucleotides matching TRBD2. The J segment lost 14 bases and the V segment lost 0 bases, leaving 8 bases of the junction unmatched. The germline gives CDR1 KGHSH, CDR2 LQKENI. The CDR3 has 13 amino acids. The complete variable domain, with remaining parts taken from reference TRBV18 and TRBJ2-3, reads NAGVMQNPRHLVRRRGQEARLRCSPMKGHSHVYWYRQLPEEGLKFMVYLQKENIIDESGMPKERFSAEFPKEGPSILRIQQVVRGDSAAYFCASSPPSRGTWYFGPGTRLTVL.

The chain recombines TRBV9 with TRBJ1-5; 9 bases agree with TRBD1. The CDR3 covers 16 residues. With 3 bases clipped from V and 0 bases from J, the junction kept 4 bases outside the gene matches. Germline V lookup: CDR1 SGDLS, CDR2 YYNGEE. The CDR3 is CASSGGTGNSNQPQHF. In nucleotides, the CDR3 is TGTGCCAGCAGCGGCGGGACAGGGAATAGCAATCAGCCCCAGCATTTT.

V usage is TRBV7-9 and J usage is TRBJ2-7; D gene uncertain. The germline V and J ends were trimmed by 5 bases and 4 bases, with 9 bases remaining between them. Germline V gene data show CDR1 as SEHNR and CDR2 as FQNEAQ (reference sequence). The CDR3 runs 12 residues. CDR3 nucleotide sequence: TGTGCCAGCAGCCCTACTGGGTACGAGCAGTACTTC. The encoded protein is CASSPTGYEQYF. Filled out from reference TRBV7-9 and TRBJ2-7, the complete variable domain reads DTGVSQNPRHKITKRGQNVTFRCDPISEHNRLYWYRQTLGQGPEFLTYFQNEAQLEKSRLLSDRFSAERPKGSFSTLEIQRTEQGDSAMYLCASSPTGYEQYFGPGTRLTVT.

A note on this clone: One end of the junction fails to match germline, which may point to a read error. V usage is TRBV6-6 and J usage is TRBJ1-2; TRBD1 is a possible D gene (5 bases). Germline CDR1 is MNHNY and CDR2 is SVGAGI (reference sequence). CDR3 length equals 13 residues. The CDR3 protein is CASTLGQNYGYTF. The CDR3 DNA is TGTGCCAGCACCCTGGGGCAAAACTATGGCTATACCTTC.

This sequence joins TRBV6-5 and TRBJ1-1; 8 bases are a match to TRBD1. The CDR3 contains 14 residues. Germline loops: CDR1 MNHEY, CDR2 SVGAGI. Trimming removed 6 bases from V and 5 bases from J; junction bases left unmatched: 8. DNA of the CDR3: TGTGCCAGCAGCCTGGACAGGGCGAGGACTGAAGCTTTCTTT. The encoded protein is CASSLDRARTEAFF.

This chain joins TRBV11-3 and TRBJ2-7, with 8 bases fitting TRBD1. This CDR3 contains 14 residues. Germline assignment: CDR1 SGHNT and CDR2 YENEEA. J gave up 5 bases and V 5 bases, and 8 bases lay outside the gene matches. CDR3 loop: CASSPGQASDEQYF. CDR3 sequence (DNA): TGTGCCAGCAGCCCGGGACAGGCCTCTGACGAGCAGTACTTC.

The chain couples TRBV29-1 to TRBJ2-3; 11 nucleotides align to TRBD2. V was pared by 6 bases and J by 2 bases, with 7 bases of the junction left unmatched. CDR1 and CDR2 (germline): SQVTM, ANQGSEA. The CDR3 runs to 15 residues. This chain's CDR3 is CSVSGTSGTTDTQYF. CDR3 sequence (DNA): TGCAGCGTCTCCGGGACTAGCGGAACCACAGATACGCAGTATTTT.

The chain uses TRBV7-2 and TRBJ1-1; the D is unclear. With 0 bases removed from V and 0 bases from J, the gap between germline ends came to 8 bases. The CDR3 has 15 residues. Per germline, CDR1 SGHTA and CDR2 FQGNSA. The CDR3 coding sequence is TGTGCCAGCAGCTTAGCCCTAGGTGTGAACACTGAAGCTTTCTTT. Its translation: CASSLALGVNTEAFF.

The V and J genes are TRBV12-5 and TRBJ2-2, with 9 bases matching TRBD1. The CDR3 runs 15 residues. Germline loops: CDR1 LGHNT, CDR2 FRNRAP. V shed 6 bases, J shed 3 bases, and the junction held 5 bases outside the gene matches. The DNA for the CDR3 is TGTGCTAGTGGGGACCGGGACAGGGACACCGGGGAGCTGTTTTTT. This codes for CASGDRDRDTGELFF.

The count of this clone is one. The chain recombines TRBV9 with TRBJ1-2; D is undetermined. Germline CDR1 is SGDLS and CDR2 is YYNGEE. The V end was cut by 0 bases, the J end by 8 bases, with 11 bases between. The CDR3 runs to 13 residues. CDR3 bases: TGTGCCAGCAGCGTAGATCTCGCAGACGGCTACACCTTC. This encodes CASSVDLADGYTF.

Only one count was recorded for this clone. This chain connects TRBV14 to TRBJ1-6; the match to TRBD1 covers 9 bases. The CDR3 loop spans 17 amino acids. After removal of 4 bases from V and 4 bases from J, the junction contained 8 bases not matched to a gene. Looked up from germline, CDR1 is SGHDN and CDR2 is FVKESK. CDR3 sequence (DNA): TGTGCCAGCAGCCTCTACACCGGGACAGGGTATAATTCACCCCTCCACTTT. It yields the protein CASSLYTGTGYNSPLHF.

In this sample, this clone turned up once. The chain links TRBV7-8 to TRBJ1-5; D may be TRBD1 (5 bases). The CDR3 has 18 residues. Germline assignment: CDR1 SGHVS and CDR2 FQNEAQ. V was pared by 5 bases and J by 2 bases, with 22 bases between. The CDR3 region is CASSAGRRGITGNQPQHF. The CDR3 DNA sequence: TGTGCCAGCAGCGCAGGGAGACGGGGGATAACGGGCAATCAGCCCCAGCATTTT.